The 28 T cell receptor beta chains listed next were all sequenced from one sample in a study of PD-1 blockade in classical Hodgkin lymphoma. Every patient was affected by relapse after autologous stem cell transplantation, while exposure to brentuximab vedotin was not uniform. Measured with immunoSEQ multiplex PCR; TCRdb has only the in-frame clones, and not every one. Of roughly 150,000 clones in the sample, approximately 81% were seen once. Sequencing used peripheral blood mononuclear cells (PBMCs), obtained before the second cycle of nivolumab. The receptor set was obtained from a human donor with classical Hodgkin lymphoma.

CDR3 loop: CAGAEEAPSGDTQYF. The CDR3 DNA sequence: TGTGCCGGGGCGGAGGAGGCACCGAGTGGGGATACGCAGTATTTT. The rearrangement uses TRBV2 and TRBJ2-3; D may be TRBD1 or TRBD2 (5 bases each). The CDR3 is made up of 15 amino acids. The V gene's germline CDR1 is SNHLY and CDR2 FYNNEI. Trimming took off 11 bases at V and 6 bases at J, with 24 bases between the two ends.

The chain carries TRBV29-1 and TRBJ2-1; 11 bases fit TRBD2. Trimming cost V 3 bases and J 4 bases; bases outside gene matches: 14. Germline-derived CDR1 and CDR2 are SQVTM and ANQGSEA. The CDR3 has 18 amino acids. The CDR3 nucleotides read TGCAGCGTTGATGAACTAGCGGGAGTGAGGAATGCATACAATGAGCAGTTCTTC. Protein sequence: CSVDELAGVRNAYNEQFF.

This rearrangement joins TRBV9 to TRBJ2-7, with 8 bases that match TRBD2. The junction had 7 bases not matched to a gene; V was cut back by 4 bases and J by 4 bases. The CDR3 has 14 amino acids. Germline-derived CDR1 and CDR2 are SGDLS and YYNGEE. CDR3 DNA: TGTGCCAGCAGCCCCGGGGGGGCGGGTTACGAGCAGTACTTC. This sequence encodes CASSPGGAGYEQYF.

This clone was detected a few times. This sequence joins TRBV19 and TRBJ1-2, with 8 bases that match TRBD1. The CDR3 is 14 residues long. The J segment lost 0 bases and the V segment lost 7 bases, leaving 4 bases of the junction unmatched. Germline loops: CDR1 LNHDA, CDR2 SQIVND (reference sequence). The CDR3: CASTDRGPNYGYTF. The CDR3 nucleotides read TGTGCCAGTACTGACAGGGGCCCTAACTATGGCTACACCTTC.

The sample holds many counts of this clone. This chain links TRBV6-1 with TRBJ2-5; TRBD2 is a possible D gene (7 bases). From germline, CDR1 is MNHNS and CDR2 SASEGT. The CDR3 loop spans 16 amino acids. V dropped 3 bases and J dropped 1 base, with 15 bases sitting between them. CDR3: CASSEFRGAPQETQYF. CDR3 DNA sequence: TGTGCCAGCAGTGAGTTCCGGGGGGCCCCCCAAGAGACCCAGTACTTC.

This chain uses TRBV18 with TRBJ2-5; the D gene is possibly TRBD1 (5 bases). Germline V gene lookup returns CDR1 KGHSH and CDR2 LQKENI. Trimming took off 1 base at V and 2 bases at J, with 8 bases between the two ends. The CDR3 runs to 14 residues. CDR3 DNA: TGTGCCAGCTCACCACAGACAGAACAAGAGACCCAGTACTTC. Its protein product is CASSPQTEQETQYF.

A few counts support this clone. Other nucleotide sequences from this sample produce the same CDR3. This chain uses TRBV7-3 with TRBJ2-1; D may be TRBD2 (5 bases). The CDR3 is 12 amino acids. The V gene's germline CDR1 is SGHTA and CDR2 FQGTGA. V lost 6 bases and J 5 bases, leaving 8 bases between the germline ends. CDR3 bases: TGTGCCAGCAGTTTGAGGGACAATGAGCAGTTCTTC. Its protein is CASSLRDNEQFF.

This clone was seen many times. The chain joins TRBV18 to TRBJ2-2; weak D call: TRBD2 (5 bases). Germline CDR1 and CDR2: KGHSH and LQKENI. Trimming removed 0 bases at V and 9 bases at J, with 14 bases between. This CDR3 has 15 amino acids. CDR3 sequence (DNA): TGTGCCAGCTCACCACCGAGATCAGGAGGCAGGGAGCTGTTTTTT. Protein sequence: CASSPPRSGGRELFF.

The V and J genes are TRBV5-1 and TRBJ1-4; 7 bases fit TRBD1. J gave up 2 bases and V 1 base, and 2 bases lay outside the gene matches. CDR3 size: 15 residues. Germline V gene sequence: CDR1 SGHRS, CDR2 YFSETQ. The CDR3 coding sequence is TGCGCCAGCAGCTTGCCGACAGGGACTAATGAAAAACTGTTTTTT. This translates into CASSLPTGTNEKLFF.

The rearrangement joins TRBV29-1 to TRBJ1-2, with 7 bases aligning to TRBD1. V was clipped by 7 bases and J by 0 bases; unmatched bases: 5. This CDR3 contains 13 residues. CDR1 SQVTM and CDR2 ANQGSEA come from the germline V gene. CDR3 sequence: CSARTGSNYGYTF. Written as DNA, the CDR3 is TGCAGCGCCCGGACAGGATCTAACTATGGCTACACCTTC.

This clone has a handful of counts. The chain links TRBV6-5 to TRBJ2-3; D uncertain. CDR3 size: 14 residues. V was pared by 2 bases and J by 4 bases, with 10 bases between. Germline-derived CDR1 and CDR2 are MNHEY and SVGAGI. The CDR3 region is CASSYRRGPDTQYF. DNA for the CDR3: TGTGCCAGCAGTTACCGACGAGGACCAGATACGCAGTATTTT.

The J gene is TRBJ2-5, the V gene TRBV5-4, with 10 positions matching TRBD1. V lost 2 bases and J lost 5; bases outside the gene matches: 6. The germline gives CDR1 SGHNT, CDR2 YYREEE (reference sequence). CDR3 length: 15 residues. The CDR3 bases are TGTGCCAGCAGCTTTTGGACAGGGGGAGGGGAGACCCAGTACTTC. The encoded protein is CASSFWTGGGETQYF.

This clone was recorded only once. V usage is TRBV7-9 and J usage is TRBJ1-2, with 7 bases fitting TRBD1. Per germline, CDR1 SEHNR and CDR2 FQNEAQ (reference sequence). V shed 4 bases, J shed 5 bases, and the junction held 16 bases outside the gene matches. The CDR3 contains 17 residues. CDR3 protein: CASSYLSPGQRDYGYTF. The CDR3 DNA reads as TGTGCCAGCAGCTATTTATCCCCGGGACAGAGAGATTATGGCTACACCTTC.

There are a few counts of this clone. V and J are TRBV7-9 and TRBJ1-5; 7 nucleotides align to TRBD1. CDR1 is SEHNR and CDR2 is FQNEAQ in the germline V gene (reference sequence). With V trimmed by 7 bases and J by 3 bases, 6 bases remained unmatched. The CDR3 runs to 14 residues. CDR3 DNA: TGTGCCAGCACCCCTGACAGGGACAATCAGCCCCAGCATTTT. Protein product: CASTPDRDNQPQHF.

The chain couples TRBV5-1 to TRBJ2-1; D is ambiguous. This CDR3 region has 14 residues. Looked up from germline, CDR1 is SGHRS and CDR2 is YFSETQ. Trimming removed 4 bases from V and 8 bases from J, with 16 bases in between. The chain's CDR3 is CASSPRAKNDEQFF. As DNA, the CDR3 is TGCGCCAGCAGCCCCCGGGCAAAGAACGATGAGCAGTTCTTC.

CDR3 in amino acids: CASSFSGGGTDTQYF. The DNA of the CDR3 is TGTGCCAGCAGCTTCAGCGGGGGGGGCACAGATACGCAGTATTTT. This chain uses TRBV7-9 with TRBJ2-3, with 10 bases fitting TRBD2. The germline V gene encodes CDR1 SEHNR and CDR2 FQNEAQ (reference sequence). Trimming cost V 3 bases and J 1 base; bases outside gene matches: 1. The CDR3 consists of 15 residues.

This clone came up a few times. This chain joins TRBV14 and TRBJ1-1; D is ambiguous. The germline V and J ends were trimmed by 0 bases and 5 bases, with 7 bases remaining between them. This CDR3 region has 13 residues. Germline V gene lookup returns CDR1 SGHDN and CDR2 FVKESK. In nucleotides, the CDR3 is TGTGCCAGCAGCCAAGAAGGGTTTACTGAAGCTTTCTTT. Its translation: CASSQEGFTEAFF.

The rearrangement joins TRBV6-5 to TRBJ2-7, with TRBD2 identical over 7 bases. The CDR3 length is 14 residues. Germline trimming cut 2 bases from V and 3 bases from J; bases unmatched to any gene: 4. The germline V gene encodes CDR1 MNHEY and CDR2 SVGAGI. CDR3 sequence: CASSYVGEGYEQYF. Here the CDR3 DNA reads TGTGCCAGCAGTTACGTAGGGGAGGGCTACGAGCAGTACTTC.

This chain connects TRBV18 to TRBJ1-1; 9 bases fit TRBD1. The CDR3 loop spans 16 amino acids. V shed 4 bases, J shed 4 bases, and the junction held 10 bases outside the gene matches. CDR1 and CDR2 from the germline V gene are KGHSH and LQKENI. The CDR3 coding sequence is TGTGCCAGCTCACTCGCGACAGGGGGTAGGGTCACTGAAGCTTTCTTT. Translated: CASSLATGGRVTEAFF.

V gene TRBV29-1 combines with J gene TRBJ2-1; D not resolved. There are 12 residues in the CDR3. CDR1 is SQVTM, CDR2 ANQGSEA, per germline. Trimming shortened V by 4 bases and J by 5 bases, and 9 bases separated the two germline ends. This CDR3 reads CSVGRINNEQFF. The CDR3 region has the DNA TGCAGCGTTGGTAGGATCAACAATGAGCAGTTCTTC.

The rearrangement uses TRBV5-1 and TRBJ1-1; the match to TRBD1 covers 8 bases. The V segment lost 3 bases and the J segment 8 bases; nucleotides outside the gene matches: 6. The germline V gene has CDR1 SGHRS and CDR2 YFSETQ. The CDR3 is 13 residues long. The CDR3 protein is CASSSTSGGEAFF. The DNA for the CDR3 is TGCGCCAGCAGCTCTACTTCAGGGGGCGAAGCTTTCTTT.

This clone has just a few counts. The chain links TRBV6-5 to TRBJ1-4; D call uncertain. The germline CDR1 and CDR2 sequences are MNHEY and SVGAGI. CDR3 length equals 15 residues. The germline V and J ends were trimmed by 6 bases and 5 bases, with 16 bases remaining between them. The CDR3 bases are TGTGCCAGCAGCCCAGGAGGGCTAGACAATGAAAAACTGTTTTTT. Protein product: CASSPGGLDNEKLFF.

V is TRBV19 and J is TRBJ2-5; 8 bases map to TRBD2. This CDR3 contains 16 residues. Germline values: CDR1 LNHDA, CDR2 SQIVND (reference sequence). V was pared by 2 bases and J by 4 bases, with 9 bases of the junction left unmatched. The CDR3 spells CASSIMGGGTLETQYF. The CDR3 coding sequence is TGTGCCAGTAGTATAATGGGCGGGGGGACCTTAGAGACCCAGTACTTC.

The count of this clone is one. The chain uses TRBV11-3 and TRBJ2-7; D is unresolved. The CDR3 is made up of 13 amino acids. CDR1 and CDR2 from the germline V gene are SGHNT and YENEEA. The V end lost 0 bases, the J end lost 5 bases, and 8 bases lay between the germline ends. The CDR3 nucleotides read TGTGCCAGCAGCTTAGATCGTAGCAACGAGCAGTACTTC. It specifies CASSLDRSNEQYF.

This clone was seen once. The V gene is TRBV7-2, the J gene TRBJ2-5; tentative D call: TRBD1 (8 bases). The germline V gene has CDR1 SGHTA and CDR2 FQGNSA. V lost 4 bases and J 2 bases, leaving 17 bases between the germline ends. The CDR3 sequence is 16 residues long. The CDR3 bases are TGTGCCAGCAGCTCAGGCGACAGGGGAGGGCAAGAGACCCAGTACTTC. It encodes CASSSGDRGGQETQYF.

This clone was seen more than once but under ten times. The chain joins TRBV6-5 to TRBJ2-7; D is uncertain. V dropped 6 bases and J dropped 0 bases, with 12 bases sitting between them. This CDR3 contains 14 residues. Germline loops: CDR1 MNHEY, CDR2 SVGAGI. Written as DNA, the CDR3 is TGTGCCAGCAGGGTCTGGCAGAGCTCCTACGAGCAGTACTTC. Translated, it gives CASRVWQSSYEQYF.

The table lists this clone with a count of one. The CDR3 DNA follows: TGTGCCAGCAGCTTGGGACTAGCGGTCTACGAGCAGTACTTC. The encoded protein is CASSLGLAVYEQYF. The chain couples TRBV5-6 to TRBJ2-7; 9 bases line up with TRBD2. Per germline, CDR1 SGHDT and CDR2 YYEEEE. The CDR3 is 14 residues long. Trimming at V came to 0 bases and at J to 3 bases, leaving 1 base not matched to a gene. The entire variable domain, with the rest obtained from reference TRBV5-6 and TRBJ2-7, is as follows: DAGVTQSPTHLIKTRGQQVTLRCSPKSGHDTVSWYQQALGQGPQFIFQYYEEEERQRGNFPDRFSGHQFPNYSSELNVNALLLGDSALYLCASSLGLAVYEQYFGPGTRLTVT.

The CDR3 coding sequence is TGTGCCAGCAGCTTTGGGGGGCCCGTTTATGAGCAGTTCTTC. This codes for CASSFGGPVYEQFF. The chain is built from TRBV7-9 and TRBJ2-1; the D call may be TRBD1 or TRBD2 (6 bases each). This CDR3 is built from 14 residues. The V and J ends lost 3 bases and 8 bases respectively, with 14 bases between them. The germline gives CDR1 SEHNR, CDR2 FQNEAQ (reference sequence).